Following are 26 T cell receptor beta chains from one sample sequenced in a study of T cells in Graves' hyperthyroidism and ophthalmopathy (dated by TCRdb to between 2018 and 2020). The library was generated by multiplex PCR. The sequencer listed for this sample is Illumina HiSeq 2000. TCR beta CDR3 regions were amplified from RNA transcripts. A first-round RT-PCR of the TCR CDR3 used the HTBI primer set with the Qiagen OneStep RT-PCR kit. TCRdb applied fastp at Q25 and MiXCR to the public reads, then kept only in-frame beta chains. Identical CDR3 protein sequences are pooled into one entry, listed with their most common genes and DNA. The sample data list 480,000 or so distinct CDR3 sequences, and approximately 48% of these were observed just once. Clones ranked in the top ten supply about 43% of the sample. The sample consisted of peripheral blood or thyroid tissue (not recorded which). The receptor source for this set is an adult woman with Graves' disease, either hyperthyroidism or ophthalmopathy (not recorded which).

The sample holds many counts of this clonotype. The chain joins TRBV20-1 to TRBJ1-1, with 9 bases identical to TRBD1. CDR1 and CDR2 (germline): DFQATT, SNEGSKA (reference sequence). Trimming at V came to 5 bases and at J to 1 base, leaving 5 bases not matched to a gene. There are 14 residues in the CDR3. CDR3 in DNA: TGCAGTGCTCGTACAGGGGGCCCGAACACTGAAGCTTTCTTT. Its protein is CSARTGGPNTEAFF.

This clonotype was counted a few times. J is TRBJ1-5 and V is TRBV28; D gene ambiguous. Per germline, CDR1 MDHEN and CDR2 SYDVKM. The CDR3 runs 12 residues. Trimming removed 5 bases from V and 5 bases from J, with 7 bases in between. The CDR3 region is CASSQTYQPQHF. The CDR3 DNA follows: TGTGCCAGCAGTCAGACTTATCAGCCCCAGCATTTT.

The chain has TRBV7-2 and TRBJ2-5; 7 nucleotides match TRBD1. Germline V gene lookup returns CDR1 SGHTA and CDR2 FQGNSA. V lost 3 bases, J lost 2 bases, and 3 bases stayed unmatched. The CDR3 runs to 14 residues. In DNA form, the CDR3 reads TGTGCCAGCAGCTTCGGGACAGCTCAAGAGACCCAGTACTTC. Its translation is CASSFGTAQETQYF.

In its sample, this clonotype was seen a few times. The gene calls are TRBV20-1 and TRBJ2-2; D is possibly TRBD1 (7 bases). This CDR3 region has 13 residues. The germline gives CDR1 DFQATT, CDR2 SNEGSKA (reference sequence). Trimming left V 6 bases short and J 6 bases short, with 14 bases between. Here the CDR3 DNA reads TGCAGTGCGGAGGAGGGGGCGGCCGGGGAGCTGTTTTTT. It is translated as CSAEEGAAGELFF.

This clonotype was seen ten or more times. The J gene is TRBJ2-7, the V gene TRBV29-1, with 8 bases fitting TRBD2. This CDR3 is built from 15 residues. The junction had 7 bases not matched to a gene; V was cut back by 0 bases and J by 3 bases. Germline V CDR1 and CDR2: SQVTM, ANQGSEA. CDR3 in amino acids: CSVEDVASGLYEQYF. CDR3 DNA: TGCAGCGTTGAAGATGTGGCTAGCGGGCTCTACGAGCAGTACTTC.

J is TRBJ1-2 and V is TRBV25-1, with 10 bases that match TRBD1. Trimming took 2 bases from V and 7 from J; bases not matched to a gene: 4. CDR1 MGHDK and CDR2 SYGVNS come from the germline V gene. CDR3 length: 14 residues. CDR3 loop: CASSEVGTGAGYTF. The CDR3 nucleotides are TGTGCCAGCAGTGAAGTCGGGACAGGGGCTGGCTACACCTTC.

This chain links TRBV5-1 with TRBJ1-1; D might be TRBD1 (5 bases). Germline-derived CDR1 and CDR2 are SGHRS and YFSETQ. V lost 2 bases and J lost 11, with 19 bases in between. The CDR3 is made up of 14 amino acids. As DNA, the CDR3 is TGCGCCAGCAGCTTCGACAGTACGAATAGAGGGGCTTTCTTT. It codes for CASSFDSTNRGAFF. Full variable domain (rest looked up from reference TRBV5-1 and TRBJ1-1): KAGVTQTPRYLIKTRGQQVTLSCSPISGHRSVSWYQQTPGQGLQFLFEYFSETQRNKGNFPGRFSGRQFSNSRSEMNVSTLELGDSALYLCASSFDSTNRGAFFGQGTRLTVV.

There are many counts of this clonotype. The rearrangement links TRBV5-1 to TRBJ2-7; D call uncertain. Trimming took 0 bases from V and 2 from J, leaving 12 bases between them. Germline V gives CDR1 SGHRS, CDR2 YFSETQ. CDR3 length: 15 amino acids. CDR3 DNA sequence: TGCGCCAGCAGCTTGGGAGCACGGCTGACCTACGAGCAGTACTTC. The encoded protein is CASSLGARLTYEQYF. The full variable domain, completed using reference TRBV5-1 and TRBJ2-7, is KAGVTQTPRYLIKTRGQQVTLSCSPISGHRSVSWYQQTPGQGLQFLFEYFSETQRNKGNFPGRFSGRQFSNSRSEMNVSTLELGDSALYLCASSLGARLTYEQYFGPGTRLTVT.

This clonotype was counted many times. V is TRBV3-1 and J is TRBJ1-1; no clear D gene. The V end lost 1 base, the J end lost 4 bases, and 16 bases lay between the germline ends. The CDR3 has 16 amino acids. Per germline, CDR1 LGHDT and CDR2 YNNKEL (reference sequence). The CDR3 DNA is TGTGCCAGCAGCCAAGGGGAGGGCCGTTGGGGCACTGAAGCTTTCTTT. Amino acids: CASSQGEGRWGTEAFF.

The count of this clonotype is one. The genes are TRBV25-1 and TRBJ1-5, with D perhaps TRBD1 (6 bases). Between the trimmed V and J ends, which lost 4 bases and 8 bases, there was a span of 15 bases. The CDR3 has 14 residues. The germline CDR1 and CDR2 sequences are MGHDK and SYGVNS. The CDR3 loop is CASSALDGGEPQHF. DNA for the CDR3: TGTGCCAGCAGTGCTCTTGATGGGGGCGAGCCCCAGCATTTT.

The chain links TRBV7-9 to TRBJ1-2; no clear D. The CDR3 runs 12 residues. The V end lost 9 bases, the J end lost 6 bases, and 14 bases lay between the germline ends. The germline V gene has CDR1 SEHNR and CDR2 FQNEAQ (reference sequence). CDR3 nucleotides: TGTGCCAGTAAGACACACGAGGATGGCTACACCTTC. This encodes CASKTHEDGYTF. The full variable domain, its missing parts supplied by reference TRBV7-9 and TRBJ1-2, is DTGVSQNPRHKITKRGQNVTFRCDPISEHNRLYWYRQTLGQGPEFLTYFQNEAQLEKSRLLSDRFSAERPKGSFSTLEIQRTEQGDSAMYLCASKTHEDGYTFGSGTRLTVV.

CDR3 region: CATRTTPNYGYTF. For the CDR3, the DNA is TGTGCCACCAGAACCACTCCTAACTATGGCTACACCTTC. The gene calls are TRBV15 and TRBJ1-2; no firm D call. Germline V gene sequence: CDR1 LNHNV, CDR2 YYDKDF (reference sequence). The length of the CDR3 is 13 residues. Trimming pared 6 bases from V and 0 bases from J, leaving 8 bases between. Supplemented by reference TRBV15 and TRBJ1-2, the full variable domain reads DAMVIQNPRYQVTQFGKPVTLSCSQTLNHNVMYWYQQKSSQAPKLLFHYYDKDFNNEADTPDNFQSRRPNTSFCFLDIRSPGLGDTAMYLCATRTTPNYGYTFGSGTRLTVV.

The rearrangement uses TRBV6-1 and TRBJ2-7; D call uncertain. The V gene lost 7 bases and the J gene lost 0 bases, with 16 bases spanning the gap. CDR3 size: 15 residues. Germline V CDR1 and CDR2: MNHNS, SASEGT. The CDR3 DNA follows: TGTGCCAGCACCCCCCGGAGCCTTAGCTCCTACGAGCAGTACTTC. Translation gives CASTPRSLSSYEQYF.

This clonotype was counted at least ten times. The chain joins TRBV10-3 to TRBJ2-7; D might be TRBD1 (8 bases). The CDR3 extends over 12 amino acids. Germline-derived CDR1 and CDR2 are ENHRY and SYGVKD. V was clipped by 6 bases and J by 6 bases, with 12 bases between them. The CDR3 region has the DNA TGTGCCATCAGGGACAGGGAGGGCGAGCAGTACTTC. Translated, it gives CAIRDREGEQYF.

This clonotype was seen more than once but under ten times. V usage is TRBV5-4 and J usage is TRBJ2-2, with TRBD2 matching over 9 bases. Germline CDR1 is SGHNT and CDR2 is YYREEE (reference sequence). The trim removed 0 bases at V and 4 bases at J, leaving 1 base unmatched. This CDR3 contains 15 residues. CDR3 bases: TGTGCCAGCAGCTTGGTACTAGCGGGCACCGGGGAGCTGTTTTTT. It codes for CASSLVLAGTGELFF.

Many counts were recorded for this clonotype. This chain links TRBV5-1 with TRBJ1-4; 7 positions agree with TRBD1. CDR3 size: 14 residues. V lost 5 bases and J lost 7; bases outside the gene matches: 8. Germline lookup yields CDR1 SGHRS and CDR2 YFSETQ. The CDR3 DNA reads as TGCGCCAGCAGAACGGACAGGCCGAGTGAAAAACTGTTTTTT. Residues: CASRTDRPSEKLFF.

V and J are TRBV12-3 or TRBV12-4 and TRBJ2-7; D is possibly TRBD2 (6 bases). The V and J ends lost 6 bases and 3 bases respectively, with 15 bases between them. This CDR3 is built from 14 residues. This CDR3 is CASSPRLGVYEQYF. CDR3 DNA: TGTGCCAGCAGCCCCAGACTAGGGGTCTACGAGCAGTACTTC.

This clonotype has a count of ten or more. The rearrangement links TRBV19 to TRBJ1-2; unclear D gene. Germline V lookup: CDR1 LNHDA, CDR2 SQIVND (reference sequence). CDR3 size: 17 residues. V lost 5 bases to trimming and J lost 9 bases, with 28 bases between them. The CDR3 loop reads CASSPWRPGAGRWRYTF. The CDR3 nucleotides are TGTGCCAGTAGTCCGTGGAGGCCTGGAGCAGGCCGCTGGCGCTACACCTTC. Complete variable domain (other parts from reference TRBV19 and TRBJ1-2): DGGITQSPKYLFRKEGQNVTLSCEQNLNHDAMYWYRQDPGQGLRLIYYSQIVNDFQKGDIAEGYSVSREKKESFPLTVTSAQKNPTAFYLCASSPWRPGAGRWRYTFGSGTRLTVV.

Of note for this clonotype: The junction does not match germline at one end; this may be a read error. J is TRBJ2-3 and V is TRBV11-2; D call uncertain. CDR1 is SGHAT and CDR2 is FQNNGV in the germline V gene. This CDR3 has 9 amino acids. The CDR3 loop is CASSPTQVF. For the CDR3, the DNA is TGTGCCAGCAGCCCAACGCAGGTCTTT.

The chain employs TRBV7-2 and TRBJ1-6, with 7 bases identical to TRBD1. CDR3 length: 13 amino acids. V gave up 6 bases and J gave up 9 bases; unmatched junction bases: 5. Germline CDR1 SGHTA, CDR2 FQGNSA. CDR3 protein: CASRQPGGSPLHF. In nucleotides, the CDR3 is TGTGCCAGCAGGCAACCAGGGGGTTCACCCCTCCACTTT.

This clonotype was seen once. The chain has TRBV6-1 and TRBJ2-5, with 8 bases fitting TRBD1. Germline-derived CDR1 and CDR2 are MNHNS and SASEGT. This CDR3 is built from 13 residues. The V gene end was trimmed by 9 bases and the J gene end by 9 bases; junction bases not matched to a gene: 12. CDR3 sequence reads: CASGQGGLQPQYF. The CDR3 nucleotides are TGTGCCAGTGGACAGGGTGGCCTTCAGCCCCAGTACTTC.

The chain's CDR3 is CASSSWGQGNYGYTF. The CDR3 DNA sequence: TGTGCCAGCAGCTCCTGGGGACAGGGGAACTATGGCTACACCTTC. V is TRBV7-6 and J is TRBJ1-2; 10 nucleotides agree with TRBD1. V dropped 4 bases and J dropped 2; count of bases not matched to a gene: 4. The CDR3 has 15 amino acids. Germline V gene lookup returns CDR1 SGHVS and CDR2 FNYEAQ.

This clonotype was observed many times. The chain couples TRBV7-9 to TRBJ2-5; TRBD1 is a possible D gene (6 bases). This CDR3 region has 14 residues. V was cut by 5 bases and J by 7 bases, with 17 bases left in between. Per germline, CDR1 SEHNR and CDR2 FQNEAQ (reference sequence). CDR3 in amino acids: CASSPRSGVGTQYF. In DNA form, the CDR3 reads TGTGCCAGCAGCCCCAGGTCAGGGGTGGGGACCCAGTACTTC.

This clonotype was counted a few times. This chain connects TRBV19 to TRBJ1-1, with a possible D match to TRBD1 (5 bases). V lost 5 bases to trimming and J lost 1 base, with 17 bases between them. The CDR3 is 16 residues long. Germline CDR1 and CDR2: LNHDA and SQIVND (reference sequence). In nucleotides, the CDR3 is TGTGCCAGTAGTCCTTATTTTCAGACAGCGAACACTGAAGCTTTCTTT. Its translation: CASSPYFQTANTEAFF.

The chain joins TRBV7-9 to TRBJ1-1, with 7 bases matching TRBD1. The germline V gene encodes CDR1 SEHNR and CDR2 FQNEAQ (reference sequence). CDR3 length: 14 residues. V lost 5 bases and J lost 1; bases outside the gene matches: 4. CDR3 protein: CASSPAGGNTEAFF. The CDR3 DNA sequence: TGTGCCAGCAGCCCCGCAGGGGGGAACACTGAAGCTTTCTTT.

This clonotype was recorded many times. The CDR3 sequence: CASTRGGQKETQYF. For the CDR3, the DNA is TGTGCCAGCACCAGGGGGGGCCAGAAAGAGACCCAGTACTTC. The chain links TRBV7-2 to TRBJ2-5; D possibly uses TRBD1 or TRBD2 (7 bases each). V lost 7 bases to trimming and J lost 3 bases, with 15 bases between them. This CDR3 has 14 residues. CDR1 and CDR2 from the germline V gene are SGHTA and FQGNSA.